The 8 T cell receptor beta chains below were found in one sample sequenced in a study of T cell responses to AZD1222 COVID-19 vaccine. Clones were sequenced by immunoSEQ multiplex PCR, and TCRdb holds only the in-frame ones, with some missing. In the table there are over 90,000 clones, approximately 90% of which are singletons. The starting material was peripheral blood, obtained 28 days after the second AZD1222 dose. The source of these receptors is an adult who received the AZD1222 COVID-19 vaccine.

The J gene is TRBJ2-3, the V gene TRBV23-1; D assignment may be TRBD1 or TRBD2 (5 bases each). TRBV23-1 is treated as an ORF (open reading frame) with a function not yet certain. The CDR3 sequence is 16 residues long. V lost 8 bases to trimming and J lost 1 base, with 19 bases between them. CDR3 loop: CASHRGARARTDTQYF. In DNA, the CDR3 is TGCGCCAGCCATCGTGGGGCGAGGGCCCGCACAGATACGCAGTATTTT.

V and J are TRBV7-3 and TRBJ2-2; D call uncertain. The ends were cut back, 5 bases at V and 3 bases at J, with 4 bases in the middle. This CDR3 region has 12 residues. Per the germline V gene, CDR1 is SGHTA and CDR2 is FQGTGA. CDR3 amino acids: CASSPDTGELFF. CDR3 sequence (DNA): TGTGCCAGCAGCCCGGACACCGGGGAGCTGTTTTTT.

This chain links TRBV27 with TRBJ2-4, with 8 bases fitting TRBD1. J lost 9 bases, V lost 8 bases, and 9 bases had no gene match. This CDR3 is built from 13 residues. Germline CDR1 and CDR2: MNHEY and SMNVEV (reference sequence). In DNA form, the CDR3 reads TGTGCCAGCTCCCACAGGGGGGACGGCATTCAGTACTTC. Translated, it gives CASSHRGDGIQYF.

V gene TRBV7-2 combines with J gene TRBJ1-1; 7 bases match TRBD1. The CDR3 sequence is 14 residues long. The junction had 5 bases not matched to a gene; V was cut back by 3 bases and J by 4 bases. The V gene's germline CDR1 is SGHTA and CDR2 FQGNSA. CDR3 loop: CASSFSPGGTEAFF. CDR3 sequence (DNA): TGTGCCAGCAGCTTCTCTCCAGGGGGCACTGAAGCTTTCTTT.

This clone occurred once. V gene TRBV19 combines with J gene TRBJ2-1, with TRBD2 as a possible D gene (5 bases). Trimming took off 5 bases at V and 8 bases at J, with 25 bases between the two ends. The CDR3 consists of 17 residues. CDR1 is LNHDA and CDR2 is SQIVND in the germline V gene (reference sequence). CDR3: CASSDRYRLPTRDEQFF. In nucleotides, the CDR3 is TGTGCCAGTAGTGATCGATACCGACTACCTACGAGGGATGAGCAGTTCTTC. The full variable domain, completed using reference TRBV19 and TRBJ2-1, is DGGITQSPKYLFRKEGQNVTLSCEQNLNHDAMYWYRQDPGQGLRLIYYSQIVNDFQKGDIAEGYSVSREKKESFPLTVTSAQKNPTAFYLCASSDRYRLPTRDEQFFGPGTRLTVL.

The chain carries TRBV7-3 and TRBJ2-3; D gene ambiguous. V dropped 4 bases and J dropped 4 bases, with 6 bases sitting between them. CDR3 length: 12 residues. Germline values: CDR1 SGHTA, CDR2 FQGTGA. The CDR3 sequence is CASSSTADTQYF. In DNA form, the CDR3 reads TGTGCCAGCAGCTCAACGGCAGATACGCAGTATTTT.

The chain uses TRBV27 and TRBJ1-5; D call uncertain. The CDR3 loop spans 15 amino acids. The germline V and J ends were trimmed by 6 bases and 4 bases, with 16 bases remaining between them. Germline V gene sequence: CDR1 MNHEY, CDR2 SMNVEV (reference sequence). CDR3 sequence (DNA): TGTGCCAGCAGGAGCTACCTGGGGAGAAATCAGCCCCAGCATTTT. This encodes CASRSYLGRNQPQHF.

This clone was seen just once. This sequence joins TRBV3-1 (or the pseudogene TRBV3-2) and TRBJ2-7; TRBD2 aligns across 7 bases. V shed 0 bases, J shed 6 bases, and the junction held 2 bases outside the gene matches. The CDR3 totals 13 residues. Germline V CDR1 and CDR2: LGHDT, YNNKEL (reference sequence). CDR3 sequence (DNA): TGTGCCAGCAGCCAAGATCAGCGGGGCGAGCAGTACTTC. It codes for CASSQDQRGEQYF.